Described below is a single T cell receptor beta chain sequence and its context. Its antigen is currently unknown. Sorted-subset replicate PCR reactions were performed with about 200 ng DNA, corresponding to about 32,000 T cell genomes. Clones were read by immunoSEQ multiplex PCR, and TCRdb kept only the in-frame ones, dropping some. Here the sample spans about 2.3 million clones, roughly 92% being singletons. Every one of the donors was a Caucasian adult that lived in Nashville, Tennessee. The sample originates from a study of shared clonotypes between healthy human individuals. Trimming pared 7 bases from V and 7 bases from J, leaving 14 bases between. This CDR3 contains 12 residues. Germline V lookup: CDR1 SQVTM, CDR2 ANQGSEA. Study findings and constraints: The study drew on few donors, limiting represented genetic and exposure-history diversity.

This chain joins TRBV29-1 and TRBJ2-1; possibly TRBD2 for D (5 bases). The TCR comes from a young man in good health. Some clones in this sample may be carry-over from other donors' samples. Sequenced input: naive CD4+ T cells from PBMCs. The subset was: CD45RA+ positively selected. The CDR3 bases are TGCAGCGCCCAAAGGACGGGAAATGAGCAGTTCTTC. This encodes CSAQRTGNEQFF.